These 6 T cell receptor beta chains were all obtained from the same sample, sequenced in a study of Tregs in tolerant kidney transplant recipients. Measured with immunoSEQ multiplex PCR; TCRdb has only the in-frame clones, and not every one. Among about 94,000 clones listed, roughly 93% were seen once. Material: CD4+ T cells from blood, obtained before the transplant. These receptors were collected from a human donor who received a combined kidney and bone marrow transplant.

This chain joins TRBV25-1 and TRBJ1-2, with TRBD1 matching 7 bases. After removal of 5 bases from V and 4 bases from J, the junction contained 7 bases not matched to a gene. This CDR3 is built from 14 residues. Germline CDR1 reads MGHDK; CDR2 reads SYGVNS. The CDR3 protein is CASSFRDSPYGYTF. The CDR3 nucleotides are TGTGCCAGCAGTTTCCGGGACAGCCCCTATGGCTACACCTTC.

This clone was counted a single time. The chain recombines TRBV2 with TRBJ2-7; D perhaps matches TRBD1 (5 bases). CDR3 length: 13 residues. Per germline, CDR1 SNHLY and CDR2 FYNNEI. V was trimmed by 7 bases and J by 4 bases, leaving 14 bases between them. The CDR3 sequence: CASIPRTLYEQYF. The CDR3, as DNA: TGTGCCAGCATCCCCAGGACACTTTACGAGCAGTACTTC.

The chain recombines TRBV5-4 with TRBJ2-7; tentative D call: TRBD1 (6 bases). Per germline, CDR1 SGHNT and CDR2 YYREEE (reference sequence). Between the trimmed V and J ends, which lost 2 bases and 2 bases, there was a span of 11 bases. The CDR3 consists of 14 residues. CDR3 residues: CASSLPGHTYEQYF. DNA of the CDR3: TGTGCCAGCAGCTTACCGGGACACACCTACGAGCAGTACTTC.

This chain uses TRBV4-3 with TRBJ2-7, with D possibly being TRBD1 (6 bases). The CDR3 has 14 residues. Germline loops: CDR1 LGHNA, CDR2 YSLEER. V lost 4 bases to trimming and J lost 1 base, with 11 bases between them. CDR3 coding DNA: TGCGCCAGCAGCCGCACGACAGGTTCCTACGAGCAGTACTTC. It is translated as CASSRTTGSYEQYF.

The chain employs TRBV18 and TRBJ2-1; D gene unclear. Germline-derived CDR1 and CDR2 are KGHSH and LQKENI. The ends were cut back, 6 bases at V and 7 bases at J, with 10 bases in the middle. This CDR3 has 12 amino acids. The CDR3 DNA is TGTGCCAGCTCCCTCGAGAGGAATGAGCAGTTCTTC. Translation gives CASSLERNEQFF.

The V gene is TRBV21-1, the J gene TRBJ2-5; no check of the table's D call, TRBD1, against the DNA was made. TRBV21-1 is deemed a pseudogene. CDR3 length equals 15 residues. The CDR3 protein is CASSSQCSIPETQYF. As DNA, the CDR3 is TGTGCCAGCAGCAGCCAGTGCTCGATTCCGGAGACCCAGTACTTC.